This T cell receptor (beta chain) was identified during a study of low-dose radiotherapy and immunotherapy resistance in tumors. TRAV- and TRBV-specific primers primed first-strand cDNA, covering alpha and beta chains. The PCR that amplified TCRs ran for around 20 cycles, relying on a constant-region primer and a V-primer adapter. TCRdb itself ran the reads through MiXCR, one entry per CDR3 protein. The data contain around 100,000 distinct CDR3 sequences, roughly 19% of them singletons. This sample's time point: after trial treatment. Treatment: LDRT plus nivolumab, ipilimumab, low-dose cyclophosphamide and aspirin (RACIN trial). This clonotype was seen many times. Trimming took off 5 bases at V and 4 bases at J, with 11 bases between the two ends. The CDR3 loop spans 13 amino acids. The germline gives CDR1 DFQATT, CDR2 SNEGSKA (reference sequence).

The receptor was derived from a female donor with ovarian cancer. Source: PBMCs, taken after low-dose radiotherapy plus immunotherapy. The chain has TRBV20-1 and TRBJ2-2, with D tentatively TRBD1 or TRBD2 (6 bases each). The CDR3 reads CSARKGGTGELFF. DNA of the CDR3: TGCAGTGCTCGTAAGGGGGGCACCGGGGAGCTGTTTTTT.